This T cell receptor (beta chain) was recovered during a study of blood T cell repertoires in COVID-19. In the authors' workflow: Reference gene primer amplification gave estimated nucleated cell counts. Assay: immunoSEQ multiplex PCR; the TCRdb copy retains only in-frame clones and omits some. For V, J and clone size, that table is used; D and trimming come from the DNA. The table shows under 80,000 clones, with roughly 86% occurring only once. The CDR3 runs to 15 residues. The germline V gene has CDR1 SGHAT and CDR2 FQNNGV. Trimming took 0 bases from V and 7 from J, leaving 16 bases between them. The chain couples TRBV11-2 to TRBJ2-7, with D uncertain. This receptor was identified in a human donor in a cohort sampled during active COVID-19. The sequenced sample was peripheral blood. The CDR3 sequence is CASSLDQVSGVEQYF. The CDR3 coding sequence is TGTGCCAGCAGCTTAGATCAGGTGTCAGGCGTTGAGCAGTACTTC. The variable domain in full, with the rest retrieved from reference TRBV11-2 and TRBJ2-7, is EAGVAQSPRYKIIEKRQSVAFWCNPISGHATLYWYQQILGQGPKLLIQFQNNGVVDDSQLPKDRFSAERLKGVDSTLKIQPAKLEDSAVYLCASSLDQVSGVEQYFGPGTRLTVT.